This T cell receptor beta chain comes out of a study of CD8+ T cells in alopecia areata. Study conclusions and caveats: Both scalp clonality and the expanded CD8+ clones among the top 100 showed a significant decrease with tofacitinib. A single nonresponder leaves the baseline CD8+ expansion link to response uncertain. In lesional scalp, particularly from alopecia totalis/universalis, clonality was higher than in normal scalp. Possibly because of HLA-related factors, TCR sharing was less clear across patients than in mice.

Per the germline V gene, CDR1 is SGHRS and CDR2 is YFSETQ. Deletions cut 0 bases from V and 0 bases from J, with 7 bases between. CDR3 length equals 14 residues. Extracted RNA was reverse transcribed, and the resulting cDNA served as sequencing template. Measured with immunoSEQ multiplex PCR; TCRdb has only the in-frame clones, and not every one. The sample lists about 76,000 clones; around 66% were seen once. Indicated treatment: oral pan-JAK inhibitor, 5-10 mg twice daily. About this clone itself: Its antigen is currently unknown.

The sequence came from a human donor with alopecia areata. The rearrangement links TRBV5-1 to TRBJ2-7; D not resolved. The sequencing here drew on CD8+ T cells sorted from blood, taken at week 24, from a patient treated with tofacitinib. The CDR3 protein is CASSLASRSYEQYF. CDR3 bases: TGCGCCAGCAGCTTGGCGAGCCGCTCCTACGAGCAGTACTTC.